This TCR beta chain is drawn from a study of shared clonotypes between healthy human individuals. Study findings and constraints: Sorted-subset samples were not fully sequenced, rarefaction indicated. Relative to memory subsets, naive subsets generally showed larger estimated richness.

CDR1 and CDR2 (germline): SEHNR, FQNEAQ (reference sequence). CDR3 length: 12 amino acids. Trimming took off 5 bases at V and 5 bases at J, with 9 bases between the two ends. This clone was seen at least ten times. The antigen is not known. The run depth of the assay was deep. Authors' data handling: ImmunoSEQ junction-only sequences lacked quality scores, so their filtering differed. Libraries were prepared by immunoSEQ multiplex PCR; TCRdb keeps only in-frame clonotypes and omits some of them. V and J calls plus clone size are reproduced from that table; the DNA served to infer D and trimming. The profile shows over 95,000 clones, more than 65% of them singletons.

The sample comprised memory CD8+ T cells sorted from blood. Subset described: CD45RO+ cells pooled with CCR7-negative TemRA cells. This clonotype originated in a woman aged 25 to 39 in good health. This chain uses TRBV7-9 with TRBJ1-2; D possibly corresponds to TRBD1 (6 bases). The CDR3 nucleotides are TGTGCCAGCAGCCGACAGGATTATGGCTACACCTTC. Amino acid sequence: CASSRQDYGYTF.